Shown below are 3 T cell receptor beta chains from a single sample sequenced in a study of control samples from healthy donors and cancer patients (TCRdb year 2020). The library relied on the immunoSEQ multiplex PCR assay. The table comes from immuneACCESS by way of TCRdb, which keeps in-frame sequences with V and J called. Part of the clones is missing from these tables; in studies checked, under half for an unresolved V gene and the rest for unknown reasons. The sample table shows about 54,000 clones, and roughly 96% are seen once. The leading ten clones occupy under 2% of the sample. Sequencing was carried out using blood. The source is a woman aged 25 to 45 in good health.

This clone has a single count. V gene TRBV5-4 combines with J gene TRBJ2-3; a weak D match, TRBD2 (6 bases). Germline CDR1 is SGHNT and CDR2 is YYREEE (reference sequence). V lost 0 bases to trimming and J lost 0 bases, with 8 bases between them. This CDR3 is built from 15 residues. CDR3 sequence reads: CASSLVRGSTDTQYF. As DNA, the CDR3 is TGTGCCAGCAGCTTGGTGCGGGGAAGCACAGATACGCAGTATTTT.

The chain joins TRBV30 to TRBJ1-1, with 8 bases aligning to TRBD1. This CDR3 contains 15 residues. Germline CDR1 is GTSNPN and CDR2 is SVGIG (reference sequence). Trimming took 1 base from V and 3 from J; bases not matched to a gene: 7. The CDR3 loop reads CAWSDRTTGDTEAFF. CDR3 nucleotide sequence: TGTGCCTGGAGTGACCGTACGACAGGGGACACTGAAGCTTTCTTT. Full variable domain (rest looked up from reference TRBV30 and TRBJ1-1): SQTIHQWPATLVQPVGSPLSLECTVEGTSNPNLYWYRQAAGRGLQLLFYSVGIGQISSEVPQNLSASRPQDRQFILSSKKLLLSDSGFYLCAWSDRTTGDTEAFFGQGTRLTVV.

This chain connects TRBV27 to TRBJ2-1; TRBD1 might be the D (5 bases). Germline V CDR1 and CDR2: MNHEY, SMNVEV (reference sequence). This CDR3 is built from 16 residues. Deletions cut 0 bases from V and 2 bases from J, with 11 bases between. CDR3 amino acids: CASSLSAQGPYNEQFF. CDR3 nucleotide sequence: TGTGCCAGCAGTTTATCTGCGCAGGGCCCCTACAATGAGCAGTTCTTC.